Sequencing of this T cell receptor (beta chain) was carried out in a study of T cell responses to AZD1222 COVID-19 vaccine. In germline, CDR1 is MNHNS, CDR2 SASEGT. The CDR3 length is 14 residues. V was clipped by 3 bases and J by 1 base; unmatched bases: 3. Some clones are missing from TCRdb's copy, which holds only in-frame ones; the method was immunoSEQ multiplex PCR. The sample lists about 130,000 clones, over 75% occurring once. This sequence was found in an adult in good health. This chain joins TRBV6-1 and TRBJ2-7; 7 bases are shared with TRBD1. The sequencing used peripheral blood, collected on day 0 of AZD1222 vaccination. The CDR3: CASSDAGGSYEQYF. The CDR3 coding sequence is TGTGCCAGCAGTGACGCAGGGGGTTCCTACGAGCAGTACTTC.